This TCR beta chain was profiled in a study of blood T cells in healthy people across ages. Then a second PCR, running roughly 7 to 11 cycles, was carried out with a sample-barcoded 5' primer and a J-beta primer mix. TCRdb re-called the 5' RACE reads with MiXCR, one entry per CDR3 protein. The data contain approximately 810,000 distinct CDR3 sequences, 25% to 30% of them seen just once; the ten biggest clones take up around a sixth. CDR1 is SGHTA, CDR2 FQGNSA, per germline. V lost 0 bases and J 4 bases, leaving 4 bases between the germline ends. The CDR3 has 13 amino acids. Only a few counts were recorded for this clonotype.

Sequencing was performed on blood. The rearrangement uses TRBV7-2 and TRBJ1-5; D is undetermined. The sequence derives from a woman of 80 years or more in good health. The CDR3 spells CASSLAWNQPQHF. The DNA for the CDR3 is TGTGCCAGCAGCTTAGCATGGAATCAGCCCCAGCATTTT.